One sample yielded the 20 T cell receptor beta chains listed below, sequenced in a study of T cell repertoires in cytomegalovirus infection. Their target antigens are unknown. TCRdb independently ran MiXCR on the reads; one entry per CDR3 protein. The data show 100,000 to 150,000 distinct CDR3 sequences, approximately 24% seen once. Sequencing was done on a sample of PBMCs, sequenced either directly or after in vitro stimulation (not recorded which). The origin of the receptors is a human donor in good health (CMV status not recorded). Some clones in this sample may be carry-over from other donors' samples.

In this sample, this clonotype turned up many times. The chain links TRBV12-3 or TRBV12-4 to TRBJ2-3; perhaps TRBD2 as D (6 bases). The CDR3 sequence is 16 residues long. Trimming shortened V by 5 bases and J by 5 bases, and 20 bases separated the two germline ends. The CDR3 region has the DNA TGTGCCAGCAGTCCACGACTAGATTCTTCGAGAGATACGCAGTATTTT. It yields the protein CASSPRLDSSRDTQYF.

In this sample, this clonotype turned up many times. The chain has TRBV7-6 and TRBJ2-7; 10 bases align to TRBD2. The CDR3 runs 15 residues. V shed 1 base and J 5 bases; nucleotides not matched to a gene: 5. Germline lookup yields CDR1 SGHVS and CDR2 FNYEAQ. For the CDR3, the DNA is TGTGCCAGCAGCTTAGAAAGCGGGAGGGCCCACGAGCAGTACTTC. This gives the protein CASSLESGRAHEQYF.

This clonotype was recorded many times. The V gene is TRBV7-2, the J gene TRBJ2-5, with 12 bases that match TRBD1. Germline-derived CDR1 and CDR2 are SGHTA and FQGNSA. This CDR3 has 14 amino acids. J was trimmed by 4 bases and V by 7 bases; bases with no gene match: 4. CDR3 in amino acids: CASTAGQGAETQYF. The DNA of the CDR3 is TGTGCCAGCACCGCGGGACAGGGGGCAGAGACCCAGTACTTC.

This clonotype appeared many times. The chain links TRBV6-5 to TRBJ1-2; D ambiguous. This CDR3 contains 11 residues. The V gene's germline CDR1 is MNHEY and CDR2 SVGAGI. The V end was cut by 8 bases, the J end by 7 bases, with 11 bases between. CDR3 nucleotides: TGTGCCAGCGGACGGGTGGGTGGCTACACCTTC. Translation gives CASGRVGGYTF.

This sequence joins TRBV12-3 or TRBV12-4 and TRBJ2-5, with 7 bases that match TRBD2. This CDR3 is 15 amino acids long. V shed 7 bases and J 4 bases; nucleotides not matched to a gene: 12. CDR3 sequence reads: CASTLGQGGRETQYF. DNA of the CDR3: TGTGCCAGCACCTTGGGGCAGGGAGGGCGAGAGACCCAGTACTTC.

J is TRBJ2-3 and V is TRBV4-3, with unresolved D. Germline V lookup: CDR1 LGHNA, CDR2 YSLEER. V lost 0 bases, J lost 2 bases, and 15 bases lay in between. This CDR3 region has 17 residues. The CDR3 DNA is TGCGCCAGCAGCCAAGATCTACTGACCCCTAACACAGATACGCAGTATTTT. Protein sequence: CASSQDLLTPNTDTQYF.

The J gene is TRBJ2-3, the V gene TRBV11-2, with TRBD2 as a possible D gene (6 bases). This CDR3 spans 17 amino acids. Germline CDR1 is SGHAT and CDR2 is FQNNGV. V was cut by 5 bases and J by 0 bases, with 18 bases left in between. The CDR3 sequence is CASSPTGRLVSTDTQYF. The CDR3 coding sequence is TGTGCCAGCAGCCCAACGGGTCGACTAGTAAGCACAGATACGCAGTATTTT.

This clonotype has ten or more counts. The CDR3 nucleotides read TGTGCCAGCAGTTTATCACAAGACAGGGGGCTTTTCTACGAGCAGTACGTC. It translates to CASSLSQDRGLFYEQYV. The V and J genes are TRBV27 and TRBJ2-7; 10 bases line up with TRBD1. After removal of 0 bases from V and 3 bases from J, the junction contained 8 bases not matched to a gene. This CDR3 has 17 residues. Germline V gene sequence: CDR1 MNHEY, CDR2 SMNVEV (reference sequence).

Of note for this clonotype: It may be a read error: a sequence one base away is much more abundant. This rearrangement joins TRBV7-2 to TRBJ2-5, with D hard to call. Germline V gives CDR1 SGHTA, CDR2 FQGNSA. CDR3 length: 14 residues. The V and J ends lost 2 bases and 1 base respectively, with 8 bases between them. CDR3 residues: CASSLSTTQETQYF. As DNA, the CDR3 is TGTGCCAGCAGCTTATCGACCACCCAAGAGACCCAGTACTTC.

This clonotype was recorded a few times. The chain employs TRBV4-2 and TRBJ2-1; weak D call: TRBD2 (6 bases). Germline V gene lookup returns CDR1 LGHNA and CDR2 YNFKEQ. V was shortened by 6 bases and J by 1 base, with 16 bases between the two germline ends. The CDR3 spans 16 residues. The CDR3 is CASRSEAGFSYNEQFF. The CDR3 coding sequence is TGTGCCAGCAGATCCGAGGCGGGGTTTTCCTACAATGAGCAGTTCTTC.

The rearrangement uses TRBV6-2 or TRBV6-3 and TRBJ1-5; D unresolved. Germline assignment: CDR1 MNHEY and CDR2 SVGEGT. This CDR3 has 14 amino acids. V lost 7 bases, J lost 5 bases, and 15 bases lay in between. DNA for the CDR3: TGTGCCAGCACCGCGGTGGGAACTTATCAGCCCCAGCATTTT. Protein product: CASTAVGTYQPQHF.

A single count supports this clonotype. The chain carries TRBV12-3 or TRBV12-4 and TRBJ1-2; perhaps TRBD1 as D (6 bases). The CDR3 is made up of 13 amino acids. Trimming stripped 5 bases from V and 5 bases from J, with 12 bases between. DNA of the CDR3: TGTGCCAGCAGTCTACAGGGACGGTATGGCTACACCTTC. Its translation: CASSLQGRYGYTF.

V and J are TRBV19 and TRBJ2-1; D perhaps matches TRBD2 (5 bases). Germline CDR1 reads LNHDA; CDR2 reads SQIVND (reference sequence). The V gene lost 10 bases and the J gene lost 7 bases, with 23 bases spanning the gap. The CDR3 runs 15 residues. The CDR3 region is CATSPSGFSNNEQFF. The CDR3 DNA reads as TGTGCCACCTCCCCCTCGGGATTCTCTAATAATGAGCAGTTCTTC.

This clonotype was seen only a few times. The chain joins TRBV4-3 to TRBJ1-1, with 8 positions matching TRBD1. V shed 5 bases, J shed 3 bases, and the junction held 8 bases outside the gene matches. The CDR3 contains 15 residues. Germline CDR1 is LGHNA and CDR2 is YSLEER. CDR3 loop: CASSYTDRGDTEAFF. The CDR3 DNA sequence: TGCGCCAGCAGCTACACCGACAGGGGTGACACTGAAGCTTTCTTT.

V is TRBV5-1 and J is TRBJ2-3, with TRBD2 matching 12 bases. The length of the CDR3 is 16 residues. Germline V gives CDR1 SGHRS, CDR2 YFSETQ. V trimming: 2 bases; J trimming: 5 bases; junction bases outside the gene matches: 6. The chain's CDR3 is CASSFPTSGSRDTQYF. The CDR3 nucleotides read TGCGCCAGCAGCTTCCCGACTAGCGGGAGTAGAGATACGCAGTATTTT. Complete variable domain (other parts from reference TRBV5-1 and TRBJ2-3): KAGVTQTPRYLIKTRGQQVTLSCSPISGHRSVSWYQQTPGQGLQFLFEYFSETQRNKGNFPGRFSGRQFSNSRSEMNVSTLELGDSALYLCASSFPTSGSRDTQYFGPGTRLTVL.

The rearrangement uses TRBV7-2 and TRBJ2-2, with 11 bases that match TRBD2. The length of the CDR3 is 15 residues. The V and J ends lost 5 bases and 7 bases, in that order; junction bases with no gene match: 6. Germline V gene lookup returns CDR1 SGHTA and CDR2 FQGNSA. The CDR3 nucleotides read TGTGCCAGCAGCGTACTAGCGGGAGCAGTCGGGGAGCTGTTTTTT. Translating it yields CASSVLAGAVGELFF.

The chain couples TRBV7-2 to TRBJ1-1, with D perhaps matching TRBD1 (5 bases). The ends were cut back, 1 base at V and 5 bases at J, with 11 bases in the middle. The CDR3 length is 14 residues. Looked up from germline, CDR1 is SGHTA and CDR2 is FQGNSA. The CDR3 DNA is TGTGCCAGCAGCTTAGTCTCCGGGGGGACTGAAGCTTTCTTT. Encoded protein: CASSLVSGGTEAFF.

This clonotype appeared many times. The V call is TRBV4-3, the J call TRBJ1-1; possible D gene TRBD1, 5 bases. CDR3 size: 16 residues. V was cut by 3 bases and J by 3 bases, with 17 bases left in between. Germline V CDR1 and CDR2: LGHNA, YSLEER. The CDR3 DNA reads TGCGCCAGCAGCCACAACCGAGTTTTGGGGGACACTGAAGCTTTCTTT. As protein: CASSHNRVLGDTEAFF.

The chain employs TRBV3-1 and TRBJ1-4; D unresolved. Germline assignment: CDR1 LGHDT and CDR2 YNNKEL (reference sequence). CDR3 length equals 13 residues. Trimming shortened V by 2 bases and J by 8 bases, and 9 bases separated the two germline ends. The CDR3 protein is CASSQLDGEKLFF. CDR3 in DNA: TGTGCCAGCAGCCAATTGGACGGGGAAAAACTGTTTTTT.

There are many counts of this clonotype. The rearrangement links TRBV11-1 to TRBJ2-1; 11 bases are a match to TRBD1. The CDR3 sequence is 15 residues long. The germline V gene has CDR1 SGHAT and CDR2 FQDESV (reference sequence). With 6 bases clipped from V and 4 bases from J, the junction kept 5 bases outside the gene matches. The CDR3 loop is CASSSGTGGYNEQFF. The CDR3 nucleotides read TGTGCCAGCAGTTCCGGGACAGGGGGGTACAATGAGCAGTTCTTC.